Listed below are T cell receptor beta chains from one sample, sequenced in a study of blood T cells in healthy people across ages. In TCRdb, the 5' RACE reads were re-called with MiXCR into one record per CDR3 protein. Here the sample spans 1.5 million to 2 million distinct CDR3 sequences, around half being singletons. Source material: blood. The receptor set was obtained from a woman in her thirties or forties in good health. The CDR3 runs from the conserved cysteine through the conserved F or W. Each record gives: D gene, J gene, V gene, clone size, CDR3 protein, CDR3 DNA. The D gene is left open where the match is weak. The size field is filled for only some rows; it gives once, few, many or a size class.

D: NA
J: TRBJ2-7
V: TRBV4-3
size: NA
CDR3: CASSQAEKSTYKEQYF
DNA: TGCGCCAGCAGCCAAGCGGAGAAATCCACCTACAAGGAGCAGTACTTC

D: TRBD1
J: TRBJ2-3
V: TRBV6-2/TRBV6-3
size: NA
CDR3: CASSYSRDRGADTQYF
DNA: TGTGCCAGCAGTTACTCCAGGGACAGGGGCGCAGATACGCAGTATTTT

D: NA
J: TRBJ2-7
V: TRBV29-1
size: few
CDR3: CSGLTGRVYEQYF
DNA: TGCAGCGGCCTTACAGGGAGAGTCTACGAGCAGTACTTC

D: TRBD2
J: TRBJ2-3
V: TRBV11-2
size: NA
CDR3: CASSLPFLAGGPVDTQYF
DNA: TGTGCCAGCAGCTTACCTTTCCTAGCGGGGGGGCCGGTAGATACGCAGTATTTT

D: NA
J: TRBJ2-3
V: TRBV11-2
size: few
CDR3: CASSFSHRDTDTQYF
DNA: TGTGCCAGCAGCTTTAGTCACAGAGATACAGATACGCAGTATTTT

D: TRBD1
J: TRBJ2-7
V: TRBV20-1
size: NA
CDR3: CSARGEQGKFNTYEQYF
DNA: TGCAGTGCTAGAGGCGAACAGGGGAAGTTCAATACCTACGAGCAGTACTTC

D: TRBD1
J: TRBJ2-4
V: TRBV20-1
size: few
CDR3: CSADRVAKNIQYF
DNA: TGCAGTGCTGACAGGGTAGCCAAAAACATTCAGTACTTC

D: TRBD1
J: TRBJ2-7
V: TRBV27
size: few
CDR3: CASSQTGASSYEQYF
DNA: TGTGCCAGCAGTCAGACAGGGGCTTCCTCCTACGAGCAGTACTTC

D: NA
J: TRBJ2-1
V: TRBV4-2
size: once
CDR3: CASSQEWGQLFNEQFF
DNA: TGTGCCAGCAGCCAAGAATGGGGGCAGCTCTTCAATGAGCAGTTCTTC

D: NA
J: TRBJ2-5
V: TRBV24-1
size: NA
CDR3: CATAGRPEETQYF
DNA: TGTGCCACCGCTGGACGGCCCGAAGAGACCCAGTACTTC

D: NA
J: TRBJ1-2
V: TRBV20-1
size: NA
CDR3: CSAPERGYGYTF
DNA: TGCAGTGCTCCGGAAAGGGGCTATGGCTACACCTTC

D: NA
J: TRBJ2-1
V: TRBV7-2
size: NA
CDR3: CASSSSGPSYNEQFF
DNA: TGTGCCAGCAGCTCCAGCGGACCCTCCTACAATGAGCAGTTCTTC

D: NA
J: TRBJ2-3
V: TRBV21-1
size: NA
CDR3: CASSKGGQGPDTQYF
DNA: TGTGCCAGCAGCAAAGGGGGGCAGGGCCCAGATACGCAGTATTTT

D: NA
J: TRBJ2-7
V: TRBV10-3
size: few
CDR3: CAIRTNKGPYEQYF
DNA: TGTGCCATCAGGACAAACAAAGGGCCCTACGAGCAGTACTTC

D: NA
J: TRBJ1-2
V: TRBV5-1
size: NA
CDR3: CASSPGEPDWGFGYTF
DNA: TGCGCCAGCAGCCCTGGTGAACCGGACTGGGGTTTTGGCTACACCTTC

D: NA
J: TRBJ1-2
V: TRBV12-3/TRBV12-4
size: few
CDR3: CASRPGQLANYGYTF
DNA: TGTGCCAGCAGACCAGGACAGTTAGCTAACTATGGCTACACCTTC

D: TRBD1
J: TRBJ1-1
V: TRBV4-3
size: NA
CDR3: CASSQEGTANTEAFF
DNA: TGCGCCAGCAGCCAAGAGGGGACAGCTAACACTGAAGCTTTCTTT

D: TRBD2
J: TRBJ2-1
V: TRBV7-9
size: few
CDR3: CASSFGVAGGTQFF
DNA: TGTGCCAGCAGCTTTGGCGTAGCGGGGGGAACGCAGTTCTTC

D: TRBD2
J: TRBJ2-1
V: TRBV7-2
size: few
CDR3: CASSKGLAGGYNEQFF
DNA: TGTGCCAGCAGCAAGGGACTAGCGGGGGGTTACAATGAGCAGTTCTTC

D: TRBD1
J: TRBJ1-1
V: TRBV12-3/TRBV12-4
size: NA
CDR3: CASSLARGWTEAFF
DNA: TGTGCCAGCAGTTTAGCCAGGGGGTGGACTGAAGCTTTCTTT

D: NA
J: TRBJ2-5
V: TRBV5-7
size: NA
CDR3: CASSFPPRYQETQYF
DNA: TGTGCCAGCAGCTTCCCTCCGAGATACCAAGAGACCCAGTACTTC

D: NA
J: TRBJ1-5
V: TRBV10-3
size: NA
CDR3: CAISEYSNQPQHF
DNA: TGTGCCATCAGTGAATATAGCAATCAGCCCCAGCATTTT

D: NA
J: TRBJ2-3
V: TRBV6-5
size: few
CDR3: CASRPSRGGADTQYF
DNA: TGTGCCAGCAGACCCTCTAGAGGTGGGGCAGATACGCAGTATTTT

D: TRBD2
J: TRBJ2-3
V: TRBV15
size: few
CDR3: CATSREANGGVSTDTQYF
DNA: TGTGCCACCAGCAGAGAGGCCAATGGGGGGGTGTCCACAGATACGCAGTATTTT

D: TRBD1
J: TRBJ2-7
V: TRBV25-1
size: NA
CDR3: CASTDRAGQGYEQYF
DNA: TGTGCCAGCACCGACCGCGCGGGACAGGGCTACGAGCAGTACTTC

D: NA
J: TRBJ1-4
V: TRBV25-1
size: NA
CDR3: CASGRRNEKLFF
DNA: TGTGCCAGCGGACGCCGTAATGAAAAACTGTTTTTT

D: TRBD1
J: TRBJ2-1
V: TRBV4-3
size: few
CDR3: CASSQVTGGSYNEQFF
DNA: TGCGCCAGCAGCCAAGTTACAGGGGGCTCCTACAATGAGCAGTTCTTC

D: NA
J: TRBJ1-1
V: TRBV20-1
size: NA
CDR3: CSALFVTMNTEAFF
DNA: TGCAGTGCTCTTTTTGTGACTATGAACACTGAAGCTTTCTTT

D: NA
J: TRBJ1-2
V: TRBV7-2
size: few
CDR3: CASSVGRDYGYTF
DNA: TGTGCCAGCAGCGTAGGAAGGGACTATGGCTACACCTTC

D: TRBD2
J: TRBJ2-5
V: TRBV20-1
size: few
CDR3: CSAREISGVGKTQYF
DNA: TGCAGTGCTAGAGAAATAAGCGGGGTCGGGAAGACCCAGTACTTC

D: TRBD1
J: TRBJ2-5
V: TRBV7-9
size: NA
CDR3: CASNFWTGITETQYF
DNA: TGTGCCAGCAACTTTTGGACAGGGATCACAGAGACCCAGTACTTC

D: TRBD2
J: TRBJ2-3
V: TRBV7-2
size: few
CDR3: CASSWTSGETDTQYF
DNA: TGTGCCAGCAGTTGGACTAGCGGGGAGACAGATACGCAGTATTTT

D: NA
J: TRBJ1-6
V: TRBV7-2
size: NA
CDR3: CASSLDQGSGSPLHF
DNA: TGTGCCAGCAGCTTAGACCAGGGAAGTGGTTCACCCCTCCACTTT

D: NA
J: TRBJ2-1
V: TRBV10-3
size: NA
CDR3: CAIRGLTYNEQFF
DNA: TGTGCCATCCGAGGACTTACCTACAATGAGCAGTTCTTC

D: NA
J: TRBJ2-7
V: TRBV6-5
size: NA
CDR3: CASSYNPGTSYEQYF
DNA: TGTGCCAGCAGTTACAACCCGGGGACGTCCTACGAGCAGTACTTC

D: TRBD1
J: TRBJ1-2
V: TRBV2
size: NA
CDR3: CASDRESNYGYTF
DNA: TGTGCCAGCGACAGGGAATCGAACTATGGCTACACCTTC

D: TRBD1
J: TRBJ2-7
V: TRBV5-5
size: NA
CDR3: CASSLPTGTGTYEQYF
DNA: TGTGCCAGCAGCTTACCCACCGGGACAGGGACTTACGAGCAGTACTTC

D: NA
J: TRBJ2-7
V: TRBV4-2
size: many
CDR3: CASSQDRQSYEQYF
DNA: TGTGCCAGCAGCCAAGATCGACAGTCCTACGAGCAGTACTTC

D: TRBD1
J: TRBJ2-2
V: TRBV28
size: NA
CDR3: CASSPGTGGSGELFF
DNA: TGTGCCAGCAGCCCCGGGACAGGGGGCTCAGGGGAGCTGTTTTTT

D: NA
J: TRBJ2-7
V: TRBV24-1
size: NA
CDR3: CATSDYGTLGLNEQYF
DNA: TGTGCCACCAGTGATTATGGGACCCTAGGTCTCAATGAGCAGTACTTC

D: NA
J: TRBJ2-7
V: TRBV7-2
size: NA
CDR3: CASSLGFTRDLEQYF
DNA: TGTGCCAGCAGCTTAGGGTTTACGCGGGACCTTGAGCAGTACTTC

D: TRBD1
J: TRBJ1-5
V: TRBV18
size: NA
CDR3: CASSARTGGNQPQHF
DNA: TGTGCCAGCTCAGCCCGAACAGGGGGCAATCAGCCCCAGCATTTT

D: TRBD2
J: TRBJ2-3
V: TRBV13
size: NA
CDR3: CASSLPAGTSAEHLLTDTQYF
DNA: TGTGCCAGCAGCTTACCGGCCGGGACTAGCGCGGAACACCTACTCACAGATACGCAGTATTTT

D: NA
J: TRBJ1-2
V: TRBV7-9
size: few
CDR3: CASSLSTVLNYGYTF
DNA: TGTGCCAGCAGCTTATCGACGGTTTTGAACTATGGCTACACCTTC

D: TRBD2
J: TRBJ2-3
V: TRBV4-1
size: NA
CDR3: CASSHPGGLAGVWGPDTQYF
DNA: TGCGCCAGCAGCCACCCAGGGGGACTAGCGGGAGTTTGGGGCCCAGATACGCAGTATTTT

D: NA
J: TRBJ1-1
V: TRBV20-1
size: NA
CDR3: CSARVWGGTEAFF
DNA: TGCAGTGCTAGAGTTTGGGGAGGCACTGAAGCTTTCTTT

D: NA
J: TRBJ2-5
V: TRBV7-2
size: many
CDR3: CASSRPKLETQYF
DNA: TGTGCCAGCAGCCGCCCCAAACTTGAGACCCAGTACTTC

D: NA
J: TRBJ2-1
V: TRBV14
size: NA
CDR3: CASSQGTPREGFF
DNA: TGTGCCAGCAGCCAAGGTACCCCCAGGGAAGGGTTCTTC

D: NA
J: TRBJ2-1
V: TRBV12-3/TRBV12-4
size: NA
CDR3: CTSTNLYNEQFF
DNA: TGTACCAGCACCAACCTCTACAATGAGCAGTTCTTC

D: TRBD1
J: TRBJ2-5
V: TRBV15
size: few
CDR3: CATSDSYRDRGSQETQYF
DNA: TGTGCCACCAGCGATTCCTACCGGGACAGGGGATCCCAAGAGACCCAGTACTTC

D: NA
J: TRBJ1-2
V: TRBV7-2
size: NA
CDR3: CASSPLRTANYGYTF
DNA: TGTGCCAGCAGCCCCCTCAGGACAGCTAACTATGGCTACACCTTC

D: NA
J: TRBJ2-3
V: TRBV11-1
size: NA
CDR3: CASSLQLAFSTDTQYF
DNA: TGTGCCAGCAGCTTGCAGCTAGCGTTTAGCACAGATACGCAGTATTTT